This T cell receptor beta chain is from a study of control samples from healthy donors and cancer patients. Germline V gene sequence: CDR1 SGDLS, CDR2 YYNGEE. The length of the CDR3 is 11 residues. The ends lost 3 bases at V and 14 bases at J; junction bases unmatched: 7. Assay: immunoSEQ multiplex PCR; the TCRdb copy retains only in-frame clones and omits some. Found here are more than 20,000 clones, approximately 91% of them singletons; the top ten hold around an eighth. This clonotype originated in a man between 50 and 59 years old with lung cancer. The sample was PBMCs. The gene calls are TRBV9 and TRBJ2-5; 7 nucleotides agree with TRBD1. The CDR3 reads CASSAGTAVYF. The DNA of the CDR3 is TGTGCCAGCAGCGCTGGGACAGCGGTCTACTTC.